A single sample is the source of the 7 T cell receptor beta chains below, sequenced in a study of cytomegalovirus exposure and HLA in healthy donors. Primers for the PCR totalled 60 Vbeta and 13 Jbeta. The protocol was immunoSEQ multiplex PCR, while the TCRdb copy is restricted to in-frame clones and leaves out a portion. The sample yields 97,000 or so clones, around 63% seen once. Sequences were obtained from PBMCs. These TCRs come from a human donor in good health.

This clone turned up a few times. This chain uses TRBV19 with TRBJ1-1; TRBD1 matches 9 bases. Germline V gene data show CDR1 as LNHDA and CDR2 as SQIVND (reference sequence). The CDR3 consists of 15 residues. After removal of 8 bases from V and 5 bases from J, the junction contained 12 bases not matched to a gene. The CDR3 reads CASWPTGQGSTEAFF. The CDR3 DNA is TGTGCCAGTTGGCCCACGGGACAGGGCTCGACTGAAGCTTTCTTT.

V and J are TRBV29-1 and TRBJ2-7; 7 bases line up with TRBD2. With 3 bases clipped from V and 0 bases from J, the junction kept 2 bases outside the gene matches. This CDR3 has 13 amino acids. The germline gives CDR1 SQVTM, CDR2 ANQGSEA. CDR3 DNA sequence: TGCAGCGTTGAGCGGGAGAGCTCCTACGAGCAGTACTTC. Translating it yields CSVERESSYEQYF.

A single count supports this clone. The chain uses TRBV27 and TRBJ2-7, with 8 nucleotides matching TRBD2. V lost 7 bases and J lost 8; bases outside the gene matches: 16. In germline, CDR1 is MNHEY, CDR2 SMNVEV (reference sequence). The CDR3 is made up of 15 amino acids. CDR3: CASTTTSGRNFKQYF. The CDR3 DNA follows: TGTGCCAGCACCACAACTAGCGGAAGAAATTTTAAGCAGTACTTC.

This clone occurred a few times. The chain combines TRBV6-1 with TRBJ1-2; D remains ambiguous. Looked up from germline, CDR1 is MNHNS and CDR2 is SASEGT. The CDR3 sequence is 11 residues long. V gave up 7 bases and J gave up 8 bases, with 11 bases separating them. The CDR3 spells CASNLRGGYTF. CDR3 sequence (DNA): TGTGCCAGCAACCTCCGGGGAGGCTACACCTTC.

This clone was detected only a few times. The gene calls are TRBV19 and TRBJ2-1, with TRBD2 matching over 11 bases. Looked up from germline, CDR1 is LNHDA and CDR2 is SQIVND (reference sequence). This CDR3 comprises 15 residues. Trimming cost V 4 bases and J 7 bases; bases outside gene matches: 6. The CDR3 here is CASSKIAGGANEQFF. The CDR3 DNA reads TGTGCCAGTAGTAAAATAGCGGGAGGGGCGAATGAGCAGTTCTTC. The full variable domain, with the rest looked up from reference TRBV19 and TRBJ2-1, is DGGITQSPKYLFRKEGQNVTLSCEQNLNHDAMYWYRQDPGQGLRLIYYSQIVNDFQKGDIAEGYSVSREKKESFPLTVTSAQKNPTAFYLCASSKIAGGANEQFFGPGTRLTVL.

The sample holds one count of this clone. The chain combines TRBV20-1 with TRBJ1-1; unclear D gene. The CDR3 has 11 residues. The germline V gene has CDR1 DFQATT and CDR2 SNEGSKA (reference sequence). The V end lost 0 bases, the J end lost 6 bases, and 5 bases lay between the germline ends. The CDR3 DNA reads as TGCAGTGCTAGAGATGGAGCTGAAGCTTTCTTT. Protein sequence: CSARDGAEAFF.

The V gene is TRBV7-6, the J gene TRBJ2-2; D unresolved. The CDR3 totals 15 residues. The germline CDR1 and CDR2 sequences are SGHVS and FNYEAQ. The ends were cut back, 5 bases at V and 2 bases at J, with 12 bases in the middle. The CDR3 bases are TGTGCCAGCAGCCCCAGAGGCAGAAACACCGGGGAGCTGTTTTTT. Residues: CASSPRGRNTGELFF.